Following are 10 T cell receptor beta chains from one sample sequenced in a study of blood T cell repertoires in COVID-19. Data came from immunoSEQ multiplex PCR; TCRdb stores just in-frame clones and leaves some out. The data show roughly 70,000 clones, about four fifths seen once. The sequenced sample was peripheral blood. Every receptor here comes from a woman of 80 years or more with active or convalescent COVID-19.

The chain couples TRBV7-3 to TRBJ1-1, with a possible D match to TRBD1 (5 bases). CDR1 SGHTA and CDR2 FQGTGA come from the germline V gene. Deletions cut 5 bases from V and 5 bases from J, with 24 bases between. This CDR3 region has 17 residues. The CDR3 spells CASSPLRDSSQRTEAFF. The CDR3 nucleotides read TGTGCCAGCAGCCCCCTCCGGGACTCCAGCCAGAGGACTGAAGCTTTCTTT. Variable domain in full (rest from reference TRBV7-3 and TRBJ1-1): GAGVSQTPSNKVTEKGKYVELRCDPISGHTALYWYRQSLGQGPEFLIYFQGTGAADDSGLPNDRFFAVRPEGSVSTLKIQRTERGDSAVYLCASSPLRDSSQRTEAFFGQGTRLTVV.

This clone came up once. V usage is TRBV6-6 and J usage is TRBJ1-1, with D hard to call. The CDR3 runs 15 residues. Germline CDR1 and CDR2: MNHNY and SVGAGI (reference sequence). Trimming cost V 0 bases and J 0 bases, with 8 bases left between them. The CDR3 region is CASSYSPGMNTEAFF. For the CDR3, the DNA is TGTGCCAGCAGTTACTCCCCGGGGATGAACACTGAAGCTTTCTTT.

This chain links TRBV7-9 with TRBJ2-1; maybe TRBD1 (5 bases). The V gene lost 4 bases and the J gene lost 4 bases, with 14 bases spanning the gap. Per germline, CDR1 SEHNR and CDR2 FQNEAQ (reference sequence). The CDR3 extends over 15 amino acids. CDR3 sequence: CASSSRAGPYNEQFF. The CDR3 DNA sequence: TGTGCCAGCAGCTCCCGGGCAGGGCCGTACAATGAGCAGTTCTTC.

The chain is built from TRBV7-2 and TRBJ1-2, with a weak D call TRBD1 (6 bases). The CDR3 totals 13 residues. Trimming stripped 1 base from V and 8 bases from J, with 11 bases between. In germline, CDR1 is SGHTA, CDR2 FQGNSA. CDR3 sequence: CASSLEGGRGYTF. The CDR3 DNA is TGTGCCAGCAGCTTAGAGGGGGGGCGCGGCTACACCTTC.

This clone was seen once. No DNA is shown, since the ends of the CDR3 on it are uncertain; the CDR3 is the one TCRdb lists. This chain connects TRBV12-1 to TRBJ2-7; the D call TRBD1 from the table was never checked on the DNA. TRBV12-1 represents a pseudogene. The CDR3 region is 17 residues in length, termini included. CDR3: CASSFALGTVRGPEQYF.

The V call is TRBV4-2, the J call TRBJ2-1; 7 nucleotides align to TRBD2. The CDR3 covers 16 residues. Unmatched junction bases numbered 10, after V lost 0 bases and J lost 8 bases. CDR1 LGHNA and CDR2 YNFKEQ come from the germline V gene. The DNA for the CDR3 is TGTGCCAGCAGCCAAGATGAGGGGAGGGCCTCAGATGAGCAGTTCTTC. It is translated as CASSQDEGRASDEQFF.

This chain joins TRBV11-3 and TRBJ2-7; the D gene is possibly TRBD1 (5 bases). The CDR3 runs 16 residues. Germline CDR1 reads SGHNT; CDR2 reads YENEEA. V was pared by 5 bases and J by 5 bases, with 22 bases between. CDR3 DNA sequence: TGTGCCAGCAGCCCTAGGGGTTGGACGTCCAGGCACGAGCAGTACTTC. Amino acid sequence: CASSPRGWTSRHEQYF.

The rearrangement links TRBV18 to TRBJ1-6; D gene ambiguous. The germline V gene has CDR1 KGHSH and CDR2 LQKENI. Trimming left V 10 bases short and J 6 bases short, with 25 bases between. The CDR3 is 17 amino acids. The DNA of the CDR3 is TGTGCCACCCCGACTAAGCTAAGCGTCGCCAGTAATTCACCCCTCCACTTT. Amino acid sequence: CATPTKLSVASNSPLHF.

The CDR3: CASSFLAGERNIQYF. As DNA, the CDR3 is TGCGCCAGCAGCTTTTTAGCGGGAGAGAGAAACATTCAGTACTTC. The rearrangement joins TRBV5-1 to TRBJ2-4; 9 bases are a match to TRBD2. From germline, CDR1 is SGHRS and CDR2 YFSETQ. The V gene end was trimmed by 2 bases and the J gene end by 6 bases; junction bases not matched to a gene: 6. The CDR3 has 15 amino acids.

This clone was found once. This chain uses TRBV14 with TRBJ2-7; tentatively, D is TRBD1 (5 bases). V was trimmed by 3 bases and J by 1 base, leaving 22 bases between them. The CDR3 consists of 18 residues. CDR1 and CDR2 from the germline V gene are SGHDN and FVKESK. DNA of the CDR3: TGTGCCAGCAGCCAGAGAAGTGGACAACCAGGATTTTCCTACGAGCAGTACTTC. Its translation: CASSQRSGQPGFSYEQYF.